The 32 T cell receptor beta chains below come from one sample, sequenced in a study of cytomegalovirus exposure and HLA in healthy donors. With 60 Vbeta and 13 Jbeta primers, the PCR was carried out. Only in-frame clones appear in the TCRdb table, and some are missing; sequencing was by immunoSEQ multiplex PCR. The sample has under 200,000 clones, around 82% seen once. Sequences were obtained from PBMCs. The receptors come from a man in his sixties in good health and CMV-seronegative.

CDR3 in DNA: TGTGCCAGCAGCTTAGAATACAGCGGGGGGCCCAGATCCTACAATGAGCAGTTCTTC. This gives the protein CASSLEYSGGPRSYNEQFF. The chain is built from TRBV7-8 and TRBJ2-1; 9 positions match TRBD2. CDR3 size: 19 residues. Germline V gene lookup returns CDR1 SGHVS and CDR2 FQNEAQ. Trimming took 1 base from V and 1 from J; bases not matched to a gene: 11. Variable domain in full (rest from reference TRBV7-8 and TRBJ2-1): GAGVSQSPRYKVAKRGQDVALRCDPISGHVSLFWYQQALGQGPEFLTYFQNEAQLDKSGLPSDRFFAERPEGSVSTLKIQRTQQEDSAVYLCASSLEYSGGPRSYNEQFFGPGTRLTVL.

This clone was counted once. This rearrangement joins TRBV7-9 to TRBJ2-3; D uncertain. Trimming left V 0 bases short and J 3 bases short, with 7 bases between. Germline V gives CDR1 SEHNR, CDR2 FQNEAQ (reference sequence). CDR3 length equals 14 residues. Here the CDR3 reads CASSLAGPTDTQYF. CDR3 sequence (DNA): TGTGCCAGCAGCTTAGCGGGCCCAACAGATACGCAGTATTTT.

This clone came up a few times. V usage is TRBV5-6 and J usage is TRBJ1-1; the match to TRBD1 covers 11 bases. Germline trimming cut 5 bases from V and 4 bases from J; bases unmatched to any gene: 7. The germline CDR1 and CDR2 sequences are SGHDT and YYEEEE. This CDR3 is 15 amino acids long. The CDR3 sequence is CASSRDRGFGTEAFF. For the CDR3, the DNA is TGTGCCAGCAGTCGGGACAGGGGGTTTGGCACTGAAGCTTTCTTT.

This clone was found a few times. CDR3: CASSYIRQGSDGYTF. In DNA form, the CDR3 reads TGTGCCAGCAGTTACATCCGGCAGGGATCTGATGGCTACACCTTC. The V call is TRBV6-6, the J call TRBJ1-2; perhaps TRBD1 as D (5 bases). The CDR3 runs to 15 residues. The germline V gene encodes CDR1 MNHNY and CDR2 SVGAGI (reference sequence). V lost 2 bases and J 6 bases, leaving 16 bases between the germline ends.

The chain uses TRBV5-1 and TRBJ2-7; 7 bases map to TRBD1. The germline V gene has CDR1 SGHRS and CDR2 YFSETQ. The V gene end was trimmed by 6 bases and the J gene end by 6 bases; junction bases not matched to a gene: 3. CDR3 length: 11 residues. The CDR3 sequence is CASTTGREQYF. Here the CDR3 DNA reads TGCGCCAGCACGACAGGGCGCGAGCAGTACTTC.

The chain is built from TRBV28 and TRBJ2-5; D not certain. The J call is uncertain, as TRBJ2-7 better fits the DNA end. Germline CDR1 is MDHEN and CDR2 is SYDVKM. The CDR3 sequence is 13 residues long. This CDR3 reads CASKLGSIYEQYF. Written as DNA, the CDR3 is TGTGCCAGCAAGCTAGGTAGCATCTACGAGCAGTACTTC.

In DNA, the CDR3 is TGCGCCAGCAGCCCCGGGATCTCTGGAAACACCATATATTTT. It encodes CASSPGISGNTIYF. This rearrangement joins TRBV4-1 to TRBJ1-3; D unclear. Germline V gene sequence: CDR1 MGHRA, CDR2 YSYEKL. The CDR3 consists of 14 residues. Trimming took 4 bases from V and 0 from J, leaving 7 bases between them.

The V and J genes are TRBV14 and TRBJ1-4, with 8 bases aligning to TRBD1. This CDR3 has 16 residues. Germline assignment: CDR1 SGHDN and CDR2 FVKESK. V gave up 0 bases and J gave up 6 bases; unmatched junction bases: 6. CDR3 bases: TGTGCCAGCAGCCAAGATCTTCCCAGGGGGCATGAAAAACTGTTTTTT. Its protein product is CASSQDLPRGHEKLFF.

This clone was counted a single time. CDR3 coding DNA: TGTGCCAGCAGTTTATACCGCCCTAGGGGCCTCTCCTACGAGCAGTACTTC. Its protein product is CASSLYRPRGLSYEQYF. The gene calls are TRBV28 and TRBJ2-7; D is possibly TRBD1 (5 bases). The germline V and J ends were trimmed by 1 base and 0 bases, with 16 bases remaining between them. The length of the CDR3 is 17 residues. Per germline, CDR1 MDHEN and CDR2 SYDVKM. Complete variable domain (other parts from reference TRBV28 and TRBJ2-7): DVKVTQSSRYLVKRTGEKVFLECVQDMDHENMFWYRQDPGLGLRLIYFSYDVKMKEKGDIPEGYSVSREKKERFSLILESASTNQTSMYLCASSLYRPRGLSYEQYFGPGTRLTVT.

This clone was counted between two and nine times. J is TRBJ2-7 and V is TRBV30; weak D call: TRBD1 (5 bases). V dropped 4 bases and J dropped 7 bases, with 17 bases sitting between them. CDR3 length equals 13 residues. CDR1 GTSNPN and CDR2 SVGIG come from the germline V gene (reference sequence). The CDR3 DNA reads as TGTGCCTGGACCAAAGGGGTACTTGGGGAGCAGTACTTC. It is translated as CAWTKGVLGEQYF.

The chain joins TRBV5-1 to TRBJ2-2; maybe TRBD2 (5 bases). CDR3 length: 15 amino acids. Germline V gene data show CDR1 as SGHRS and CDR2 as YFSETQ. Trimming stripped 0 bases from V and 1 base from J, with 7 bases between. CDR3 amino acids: CASSLGGWNTGELFF. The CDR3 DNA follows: TGCGCCAGCAGCTTGGGCGGGTGGAACACCGGGGAGCTGTTTTTT.

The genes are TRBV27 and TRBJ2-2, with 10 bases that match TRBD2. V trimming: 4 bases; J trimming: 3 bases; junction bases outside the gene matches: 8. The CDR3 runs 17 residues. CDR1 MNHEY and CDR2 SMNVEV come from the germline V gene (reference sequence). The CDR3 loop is CASSYFASGSYTGELFF. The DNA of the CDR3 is TGTGCCAGCAGTTACTTTGCTAGCGGGAGTTACACCGGGGAGCTGTTTTTT.

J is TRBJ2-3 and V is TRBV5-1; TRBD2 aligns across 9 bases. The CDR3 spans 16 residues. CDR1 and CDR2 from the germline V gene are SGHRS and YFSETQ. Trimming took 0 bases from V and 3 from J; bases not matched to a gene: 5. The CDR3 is CASSLDSGGVTDTQYF. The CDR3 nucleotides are TGCGCCAGCAGCTTGGATAGCGGGGGTGTAACAGATACGCAGTATTTT.

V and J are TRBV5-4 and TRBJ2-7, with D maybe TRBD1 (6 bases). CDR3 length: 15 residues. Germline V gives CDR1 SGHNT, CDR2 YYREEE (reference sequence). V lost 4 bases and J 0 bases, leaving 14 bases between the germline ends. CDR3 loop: CASSLQGQISYEQYF. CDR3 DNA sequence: TGTGCCAGCAGCCTACAGGGACAAATCTCCTACGAGCAGTACTTC.

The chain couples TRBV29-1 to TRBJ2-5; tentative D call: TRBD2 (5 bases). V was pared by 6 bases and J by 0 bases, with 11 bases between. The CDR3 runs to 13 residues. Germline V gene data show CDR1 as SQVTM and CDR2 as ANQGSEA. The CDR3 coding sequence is TGCAGCGTCCGCGGAGCGGACCAAGAGACCCAGTACTTC. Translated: CSVRGADQETQYF.

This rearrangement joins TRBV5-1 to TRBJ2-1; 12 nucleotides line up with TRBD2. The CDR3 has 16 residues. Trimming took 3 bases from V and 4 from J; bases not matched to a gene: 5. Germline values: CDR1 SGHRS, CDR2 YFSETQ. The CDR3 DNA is TGCGCCAGCAGCTCGAGACTAGCGGGGGAATACAATGAGCAGTTCTTC. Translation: CASSSRLAGEYNEQFF.

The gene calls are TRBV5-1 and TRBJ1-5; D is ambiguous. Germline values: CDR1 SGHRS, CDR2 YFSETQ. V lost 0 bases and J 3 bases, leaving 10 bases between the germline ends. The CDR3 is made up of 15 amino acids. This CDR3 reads CASSLAGALNQPQHF. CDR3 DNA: TGCGCCAGCAGCTTGGCCGGAGCCCTCAATCAGCCCCAGCATTTT.

The CDR3 sequence is CASSPGLAGVEQYF. The DNA of the CDR3 is TGTGCCAGCAGTCCGGGACTAGCGGGAGTCGAGCAGTACTTC. The V gene is TRBV28, the J gene TRBJ2-7; 14 nucleotides line up with TRBD2. Trimming at V came to 5 bases and at J to 6 bases, leaving 3 bases not matched to a gene. This CDR3 is built from 14 residues. Germline CDR1 reads MDHEN; CDR2 reads SYDVKM.

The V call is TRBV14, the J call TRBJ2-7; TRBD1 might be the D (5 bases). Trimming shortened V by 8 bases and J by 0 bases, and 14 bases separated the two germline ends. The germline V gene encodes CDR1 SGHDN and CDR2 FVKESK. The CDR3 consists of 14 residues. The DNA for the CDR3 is TGTGCCAGCTCCCAGGGAATTGGCTCCTACGAGCAGTACTTC. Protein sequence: CASSQGIGSYEQYF.

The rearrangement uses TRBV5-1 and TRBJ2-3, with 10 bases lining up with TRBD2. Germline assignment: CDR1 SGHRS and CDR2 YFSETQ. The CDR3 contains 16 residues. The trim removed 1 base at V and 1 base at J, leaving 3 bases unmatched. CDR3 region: CASSLPSGGGTDTQYF. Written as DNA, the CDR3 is TGCGCCAGCAGCTTGCCCAGCGGGGGGGGCACAGATACGCAGTATTTT.

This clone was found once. The CDR3 spells CASSLGTGNQPQHF. The CDR3 bases are TGTGCCAGCAGCTTAGGGACAGGCAATCAGCCCCAGCATTTT. The chain links TRBV7-9 to TRBJ1-5; TRBD1 might be the D (6 bases). V was pared by 1 base and J by 2 bases, with 6 bases between. The germline V gene has CDR1 SEHNR and CDR2 FQNEAQ (reference sequence). The CDR3 has 14 residues.

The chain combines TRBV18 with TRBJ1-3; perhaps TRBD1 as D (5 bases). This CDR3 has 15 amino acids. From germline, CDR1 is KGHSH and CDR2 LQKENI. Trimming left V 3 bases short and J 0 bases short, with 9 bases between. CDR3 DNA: TGTGCCAGCTCACCGACGACAGACTCTGGAAACACCATATATTTT. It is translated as CASSPTTDSGNTIYF.

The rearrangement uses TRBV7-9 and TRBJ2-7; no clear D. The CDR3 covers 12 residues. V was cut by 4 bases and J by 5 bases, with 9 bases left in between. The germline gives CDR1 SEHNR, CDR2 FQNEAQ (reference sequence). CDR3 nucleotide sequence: TGTGCCAGCAGCTCACCAGCGCACGAGCAGTACTTC. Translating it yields CASSSPAHEQYF.

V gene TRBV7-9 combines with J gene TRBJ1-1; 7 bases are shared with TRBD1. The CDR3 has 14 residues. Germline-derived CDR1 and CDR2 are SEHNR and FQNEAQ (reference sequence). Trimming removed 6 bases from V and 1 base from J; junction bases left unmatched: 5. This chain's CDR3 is CASRHRTGNTEAFF. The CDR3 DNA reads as TGTGCCAGCAGGCACCGGACAGGGAACACTGAAGCTTTCTTT. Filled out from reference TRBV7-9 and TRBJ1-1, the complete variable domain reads DTGVSQNPRHKITKRGQNVTFRCDPISEHNRLYWYRQTLGQGPEFLTYFQNEAQLEKSRLLSDRFSAERPKGSFSTLEIQRTEQGDSAMYLCASRHRTGNTEAFFGQGTRLTVV.

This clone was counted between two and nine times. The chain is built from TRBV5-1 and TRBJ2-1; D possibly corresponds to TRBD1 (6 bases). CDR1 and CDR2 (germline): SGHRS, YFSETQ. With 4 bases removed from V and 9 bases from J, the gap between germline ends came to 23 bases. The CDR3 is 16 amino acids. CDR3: CASSQTGWSARGEQFF. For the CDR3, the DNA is TGCGCCAGCAGCCAAACAGGCTGGTCGGCCAGGGGTGAGCAGTTCTTC.

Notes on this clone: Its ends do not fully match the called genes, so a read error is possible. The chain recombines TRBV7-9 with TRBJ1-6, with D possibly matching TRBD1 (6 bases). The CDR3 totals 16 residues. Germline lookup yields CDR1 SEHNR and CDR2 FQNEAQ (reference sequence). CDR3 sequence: CSSSLGEGRGDSPLHF. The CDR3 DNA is TGTTCCAGCAGCTTAGGGGAGGGCAGGGGTGATTCACCCCTCCACTTT. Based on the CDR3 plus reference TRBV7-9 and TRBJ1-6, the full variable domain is DTGVSQNPRHKITKRGQNVTFRCDPISEHNRLYWYRQTLGQGPEFLTYFQNEAQLEKSRLLSDRFSAERPKGSFSTLEIQRTEQGDSAMYLCSSSLGEGRGDSPLHFGNGTRLTVT.

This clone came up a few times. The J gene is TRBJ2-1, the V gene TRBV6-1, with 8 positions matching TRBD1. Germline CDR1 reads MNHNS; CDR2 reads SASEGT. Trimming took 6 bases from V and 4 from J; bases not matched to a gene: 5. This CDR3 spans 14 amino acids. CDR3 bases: TGTGCCAGCAGGACACAGGGGGTATACAATGAGCAGTTCTTC. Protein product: CASRTQGVYNEQFF.

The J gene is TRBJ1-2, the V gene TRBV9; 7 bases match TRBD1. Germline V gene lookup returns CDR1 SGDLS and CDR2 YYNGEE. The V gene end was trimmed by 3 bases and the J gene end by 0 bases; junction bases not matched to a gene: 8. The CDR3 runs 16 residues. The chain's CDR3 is CASSAGQALANYGYTF. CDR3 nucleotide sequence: TGTGCCAGCAGCGCCGGACAGGCATTAGCTAACTATGGCTACACCTTC.

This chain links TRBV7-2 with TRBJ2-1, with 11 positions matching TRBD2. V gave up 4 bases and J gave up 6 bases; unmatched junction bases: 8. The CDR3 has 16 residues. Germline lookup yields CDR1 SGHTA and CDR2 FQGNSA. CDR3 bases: TGTGCCAGCAGCTCCACTAGCGGGAGTGCGTTCAATGAGCAGTTCTTC. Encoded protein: CASSSTSGSAFNEQFF.

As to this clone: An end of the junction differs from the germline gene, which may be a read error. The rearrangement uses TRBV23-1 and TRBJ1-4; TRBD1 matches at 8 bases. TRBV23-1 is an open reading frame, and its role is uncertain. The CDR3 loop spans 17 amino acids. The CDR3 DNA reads TGCGCCAGCAGTCCCGGACAGGGACGGCCAACAAATGAAAAACTGTTTTTT. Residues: CASSPGQGRPTNEKLFF.

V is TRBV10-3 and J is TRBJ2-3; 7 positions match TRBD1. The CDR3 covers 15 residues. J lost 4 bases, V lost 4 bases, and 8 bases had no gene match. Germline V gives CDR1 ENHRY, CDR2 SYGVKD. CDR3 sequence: CAISGLQGSADTQYF. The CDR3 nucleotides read TGTGCCATCAGTGGGCTACAGGGGTCCGCAGATACGCAGTATTTT.

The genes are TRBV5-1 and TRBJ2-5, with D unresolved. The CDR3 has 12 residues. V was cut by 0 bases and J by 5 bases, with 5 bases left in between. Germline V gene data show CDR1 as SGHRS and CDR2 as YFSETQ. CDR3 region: CASSLAFETQYF. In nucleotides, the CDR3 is TGCGCCAGCAGCTTGGCTTTCGAGACCCAGTACTTC.